These T cell receptor beta chains were read from a single sample in a study of regulatory T cells in long-lasting Graves disease. MiXCR was run by TCRdb on the multiplex PCR reads, yielding one entry per CDR3 protein. The table lists hundreds of thousands of distinct CDR3 sequences, less than 20% of them singletons. The same data also went into a second study, on T cells in Graves' hyperthyroidism and ophthalmopathy.

Sequenced material: peripheral blood mononuclear cells (PBMCs), taken at new diagnosis, from a patient treated with antithyroid drugs. The receptors originated from a woman aged 25 to 45 with Graves disease. Each CDR3 is given with its conserved first and last residue. The D gene is left open where the match is weak. Only part of the rows carry a size: once, few, many, or a class if the clone is expanded.

D | J | size | V | CDR3 | DNA
NA | TRBJ2-1 | NA | TRBV6-1 | CASISVREQFF | TGTGCCAGCATTAGTGTGCGTGAGCAGTTCTTC
NA | TRBJ2-1 | many | TRBV5-1 | CASSLGRGLEGLLDEQFF | TGCGCCAGCAGCCTTGGCAGGGGCTTGGAGGGGCTTTTAGATGAGCAGTTCTTC
NA | TRBJ2-3 | NA | TRBV2 | CAGSRDGVIGPDTQYF | TGTGCCGGCAGTAGAGACGGGGTGATAGGCCCAGATACGCAGTATTTT
NA | TRBJ1-2 | few | TRBV7-8 | CASSGGGGAYGYTF | TGTGCCAGCAGCGGAGGTGGGGGGGCCTATGGCTACACCTTC
TRBD2 | TRBJ2-5 | few | TRBV20-1 | CSAGTSGSPETQYF | TGCAGTGCGGGGACTAGCGGGAGTCCGGAGACCCAGTACTTC
TRBD2 | TRBJ2-1 | NA | TRBV24-1 | CATSDSGLAYNEQFF | TGTGCCACCAGTGATTCGGGACTAGCATACAATGAGCAGTTCTTC
TRBD2 | TRBJ2-7 | few | TRBV5-6 | CASSHTSVTYEQYF | TGTGCCAGCAGCCACACTAGCGTTACCTACGAGCAGTACTTC
NA | TRBJ2-7 | many | TRBV5-1 | CASSSGEPYEQYF | TGCGCCAGCAGTTCGGGGGAACCCTACGAGCAGTACTTC
NA | TRBJ2-7 | many | TRBV28 | CASSSPPQGTYEQYF | TGTGCCAGCAGTTCCCCCCCGCAGGGGACCTACGAGCAGTACTTC
TRBD2 | TRBJ2-7 | few | TRBV5-4 | CASSFRGLANEQYF | TGTGCCAGCAGTTTCCGGGGACTAGCGAACGAGCAGTACTTC
TRBD2 | TRBJ2-3 | NA | TRBV6-2/TRBV6-3 | CASSYSRSNSGSHSTDTQYF | TGTGCCAGCAGTTACTCGAGGAGTAATAGCGGGAGCCATAGCACAGATACGCAGTATTTT
TRBD2 | TRBJ2-1 | many | TRBV7-9 | CASSLERGFSGFYNEQFF | TGTGCCAGCAGCTTAGAGAGGGGCTTTAGCGGGTTCTACAATGAGCAGTTCTTC
NA | TRBJ1-4 | NA | TRBV6-1 | CASSPSTTNEKLFF | TGTGCCAGCAGCCCATCAACCACAAATGAAAAACTGTTTTTT
NA | TRBJ1-1 | NA | TRBV7-2 | CASSLALAGSTEAFF | TGTGCCAGCAGCCTCGCCCTGGCTGGGAGCACTGAAGCTTTCTTT
TRBD1 | TRBJ2-7 | many | TRBV29-1 | CSVAPGTVYEQYF | TGCAGCGTTGCCCCCGGGACAGTGTACGAGCAGTACTTC
NA | TRBJ2-3 | NA | TRBV3-1 | CASSQESTDTQYF | TGTGCCAGCAGCCAAGAAAGCACAGATACGCAGTATTTT
NA | TRBJ1-1 | many | TRBV18 | CASSPERRAFF | TGTGCCAGCTCACCGGAGCGCCGGGCTTTCTTT
TRBD2 | TRBJ2-2 | NA | TRBV20-1 | CSAREAQTSGRDTGELFF | TGCAGTGCTAGAGAGGCCCAGACTAGCGGGAGGGACACCGGGGAGCTGTTTTTT
TRBD2 | TRBJ2-3 | NA | TRBV13 | CASSSLAGVVDTQYF | TGTGCCAGCAGCTCGCTAGCGGGAGTGGTAGATACGCAGTATTTT
NA | TRBJ2-7 | many | TRBV18 | CASSPAGVSSYEQYF | TGTGCCAGCTCACCCGCCGGGGTTTCTTCCTACGAGCAGTACTTC
TRBD1 | TRBJ2-1 | few | TRBV7-6 | CASSQTGGEQFF | TGTGCCAGCAGCCAAACAGGGGGCGAGCAGTTCTTC
TRBD2 | TRBJ2-1 | NA | TRBV7-2 | CASSLGSSGRVPNERFF | TGTGCCAGCAGCTTGGGGTCTAGCGGGAGGGTCCCTAATGAGCGGTTCTTC
NA | TRBJ1-2 | many | TRBV6-1 | CATTLGRANYGYTF | TGTGCCACCACTCTCGGTAGAGCTAACTATGGCTACACCTTC
NA | TRBJ1-5 | many | TRBV5-1 | CASSMGSNQPQHF | TGCGCCAGCAGTATGGGCTCCAATCAGCCCCAGCATTTT